The 31 T cell receptor beta chains listed next were all sequenced from one sample in a study of cytomegalovirus exposure and HLA in healthy donors. The PCR employed 60 Vbeta primers together with 13 Jbeta primers. The table came from immunoSEQ multiplex PCR; TCRdb's copy has only in-frame clones and leaves some out. The sample includes 90,000 to 100,000 clones, approximately 80% of them seen just once. The sample taken for sequencing was PBMCs. These receptors were obtained from a female donor in good health and CMV-seronegative.

V gene TRBV6-5 combines with J gene TRBJ2-5; D not certain. The V end lost 8 bases, the J end lost 4 bases, and 14 bases lay between the germline ends. The CDR3 sequence is 13 residues long. Germline CDR1 MNHEY, CDR2 SVGAGI. This CDR3 is CASVRRSGETQYF. In nucleotides, the CDR3 is TGTGCCAGCGTGAGGCGGTCCGGAGAGACCCAGTACTTC.

In the case of this clone: A read error may account for a junction end that differs from germline. This rearrangement joins TRBV7-9 to TRBJ2-1; TRBD2 matches 10 bases. Looked up from germline, CDR1 is SEHNR and CDR2 is FQNEAQ (reference sequence). The CDR3 has 16 amino acids. This CDR3 reads CSSSLVGLAGDNEQFF. The CDR3 DNA is TGTTCCAGCAGCTTAGTGGGGCTAGCGGGGGATAATGAGCAGTTCTTC.

The rearrangement joins TRBV5-1 to TRBJ2-5; TRBD1 might be the D (5 bases). CDR1 and CDR2 (germline): SGHRS, YFSETQ. This CDR3 spans 16 amino acids. V was shortened by 4 bases and J by 0 bases, with 16 bases between the two germline ends. The CDR3 DNA is TGCGCCAGCAGCCGCGCGCCGACAGCGAACCAAGAGACCCAGTACTTC. This codes for CASSRAPTANQETQYF.

The genes are TRBV7-2 and TRBJ2-7; the match to TRBD1 covers 8 bases. The germline CDR1 and CDR2 sequences are SGHTA and FQGNSA. The CDR3 loop spans 16 amino acids. J lost 1 base, V lost 4 bases, and 9 bases had no gene match. The CDR3 loop reads CASSWDRSGASYEQYF. The CDR3 region has the DNA TGTGCCAGCAGCTGGGACAGGTCCGGTGCTTCCTACGAGCAGTACTTC.

This chain links TRBV7-9 with TRBJ1-4; D call uncertain. Germline loops: CDR1 SEHNR, CDR2 FQNEAQ (reference sequence). V lost 10 bases to trimming and J lost 7 bases, with 25 bases between them. The CDR3 length is 16 residues. CDR3 nucleotide sequence: TGTGCCACCGAAGTGCCTACCTCAAGAGGCGTTGAAAAACTGTTTTTT. Translated, it gives CATEVPTSRGVEKLFF.

This clone was seen a few times. The gene calls are TRBV7-9 and TRBJ2-7; 7 bases match TRBD2. The V gene's germline CDR1 is SEHNR and CDR2 FQNEAQ (reference sequence). CDR3 length: 15 residues. Germline trimming cut 3 bases from V and 2 bases from J; bases unmatched to any gene: 7. CDR3 sequence reads: CASSFEAGPAYEQYF. Written as DNA, the CDR3 is TGTGCCAGCAGCTTCGAAGCGGGGCCCGCCTACGAGCAGTACTTC.

This chain joins TRBV28 and TRBJ2-1; 9 bases agree with TRBD2. V shed 6 bases, J shed 1 base, and the junction held 7 bases outside the gene matches. Germline V lookup: CDR1 MDHEN, CDR2 SYDVKM. The CDR3 covers 16 residues. The CDR3 loop reads CASRKISGSSYNEQFF. The CDR3 DNA reads as TGTGCCAGCAGAAAAATTAGCGGGAGTTCCTACAATGAGCAGTTCTTC.

The chain carries TRBV28 and TRBJ1-2; weak D call: TRBD1 (6 bases). The CDR3 has 16 amino acids. Trimming removed 2 bases from V and 1 base from J, with 14 bases in between. Germline V lookup: CDR1 MDHEN, CDR2 SYDVKM. Here the CDR3 reads CASSLDRGGFNYGYTF. CDR3 nucleotide sequence: TGTGCCAGCAGTTTAGATAGAGGGGGATTTAACTATGGCTACACCTTC.

This clone was observed a handful of times. This chain connects TRBV9 to TRBJ2-2; D remains ambiguous. CDR3 length: 13 residues. Trimming stripped 4 bases from V and 5 bases from J, with 9 bases between. Per germline, CDR1 SGDLS and CDR2 YYNGEE. CDR3 residues: CASSLGATGELFF. In nucleotides, the CDR3 is TGTGCCAGCAGCTTAGGCGCGACCGGGGAGCTGTTTTTT.

The chain has TRBV4-1 and TRBJ2-5; possibly TRBD2 for D (6 bases). The CDR3 spans 16 residues. V lost 2 bases, J lost 2 bases, and 15 bases lay in between. Germline lookup yields CDR1 MGHRA and CDR2 YSYEKL. As DNA, the CDR3 is TGCGCCAGCAGCCAAAGACCGGGGGTTGGTCAAGAGACCCAGTACTTC. It yields the protein CASSQRPGVGQETQYF.

The chain links TRBV6-1 to TRBJ2-3, with 10 bases matching TRBD1. Germline lookup yields CDR1 MNHNS and CDR2 SASEGT. The CDR3 sequence is 14 residues long. Trimming at V came to 5 bases and at J to 10 bases, leaving 9 bases not matched to a gene. The CDR3 coding sequence is TGTGCCAGCAGTTCTCCGGGACAGGGGAAATCGCAGTATTTT. It yields the protein CASSSPGQGKSQYF.

The sample holds a few counts of this clone. V usage is TRBV19 and J usage is TRBJ1-5; 9 bases are a match to TRBD1. V was clipped by 5 bases and J by 6 bases; unmatched bases: 11. There are 16 residues in the CDR3. Germline V lookup: CDR1 LNHDA, CDR2 SQIVND (reference sequence). CDR3 in amino acids: CASSPTTGGSSQPQHF. CDR3 coding DNA: TGTGCCAGTAGTCCAACGACAGGGGGAAGTAGTCAGCCCCAGCATTTT.

The chain uses TRBV9 and TRBJ1-3; unclear D gene. Trimming took 4 bases from V and 2 from J, leaving 7 bases between them. This CDR3 is built from 13 residues. Germline values: CDR1 SGDLS, CDR2 YYNGEE. For the CDR3, the DNA is TGTGCCAGCAGCCTCCAGGCTGGAAACACCATATATTTT. It yields the protein CASSLQAGNTIYF.

A few counts support this clone. The chain is built from TRBV6-5 and TRBJ1-3; D gene ambiguous. This CDR3 comprises 13 residues. The V and J ends lost 6 bases and 2 bases respectively, with 8 bases between them. The germline CDR1 and CDR2 sequences are MNHEY and SVGAGI. CDR3 bases: TGTGCCAGCAGCCTAACCACTGGAAACACCATATATTTT. Translated: CASSLTTGNTIYF.

V and J are TRBV6-4 and TRBJ2-1, with D perhaps matching TRBD2 (6 bases). This CDR3 is 15 amino acids long. Germline CDR1 and CDR2: MRHNA and SNTAGT. CDR3 protein: CAIDASVSSYNEQFF. The CDR3 DNA reads as TGTGCAATTGATGCTAGCGTATCGTCCTACAATGAGCAGTTCTTC.

The V call is TRBV7-2, the J call TRBJ2-5; TRBD2 agrees at 15 bases. V dropped 5 bases and J dropped 4; count of bases not matched to a gene: 8. This CDR3 is built from 17 residues. From germline, CDR1 is SGHTA and CDR2 FQGNSA. CDR3 protein: CASSLGLAGGGGETQYF. CDR3 nucleotides: TGTGCCAGCAGCCTGGGACTAGCGGGGGGAGGGGGAGAGACCCAGTACTTC. Full variable domain (rest looked up from reference TRBV7-2 and TRBJ2-5): GAGVSQSPSNKVTEKGKDVELRCDPISGHTALYWYRQSLGQGLEFLIYFQGNSAPDKSGLPSDRFSAERTGGSVSTLTIQRTQQEDSAVYLCASSLGLAGGGGETQYFGPGTRLLVL.

V is TRBV6-6 and J is TRBJ1-2; 8 bases fit TRBD1. Germline V CDR1 and CDR2: MNHNY, SVGAGI (reference sequence). J was trimmed by 0 bases and V by 6 bases; bases with no gene match: 6. The CDR3 contains 15 residues. This CDR3 reads CASSPGTGANYGYTF. DNA of the CDR3: TGTGCCAGCAGCCCTGGGACAGGTGCTAACTATGGCTACACCTTC.

This chain connects TRBV5-5 to TRBJ1-1, with a weak D call TRBD1 (6 bases). The germline gives CDR1 SGHKS, CDR2 YYEKEE (reference sequence). The CDR3 is 16 amino acids. The germline V and J ends were trimmed by 0 bases and 5 bases, with 17 bases remaining between them. The CDR3 spells CASSLGLRGLRTEAFF. For the CDR3, the DNA is TGTGCCAGCAGCTTGGGCCTTAGGGGGTTAAGAACTGAAGCTTTCTTT.

The CDR3 DNA is TGTGCCAGCAGCCTGGGACTCGGGCCGGAGGAGCAGTTCTTC. It translates to CASSLGLGPEEQFF. The chain joins TRBV27 to TRBJ2-1; D perhaps matches TRBD2 (6 bases). CDR3 length: 14 amino acids. V gave up 6 bases and J gave up 10 bases, with 19 bases separating them. Germline lookup yields CDR1 MNHEY and CDR2 SMNVEV (reference sequence).

The gene calls are TRBV19 and TRBJ1-1, with 8 bases fitting TRBD1. V trimming: 5 bases; J trimming: 3 bases; junction bases outside the gene matches: 17. Germline V lookup: CDR1 LNHDA, CDR2 SQIVND (reference sequence). This CDR3 has 18 residues. The CDR3 reads CASSPYRGSNGMHTEAFF. The CDR3 bases are TGTGCCAGTAGTCCTTACAGGGGGTCAAATGGAATGCACACTGAAGCTTTCTTT.

This clone was picked up a small number of times. The chain combines TRBV6-1 with TRBJ2-7; TRBD1 matches 8 bases. Losses at the gene ends were 5 bases for V and 9 bases for J; bases not matched to a gene: 6. This CDR3 region has 12 residues. Per germline, CDR1 MNHNS and CDR2 SASEGT. The CDR3 coding sequence is TGTGCCAGCAGTCCGGACAGGGCGAGGCAGTACTTC. It yields the protein CASSPDRARQYF.

The chain's CDR3 is CASSVAPGLAVEQYF. DNA for the CDR3: TGTGCCAGCAGCGTAGCACCGGGACTAGCGGTCGAGCAGTACTTC. This chain uses TRBV9 with TRBJ2-7; 11 bases fit TRBD2. CDR1 and CDR2 (germline): SGDLS, YYNGEE. The V and J ends lost 0 bases and 6 bases, in that order; junction bases with no gene match: 5. CDR3 length: 15 amino acids. Full variable domain (remainder filled in from reference TRBV9 and TRBJ2-7): DSGVTQTPKHLITATGQRVTLRCSPRSGDLSVYWYQQSLDQGLQFLIQYYNGEERAKGNILERFSAQQFPDLHSELNLSSLELGDSALYFCASSVAPGLAVEQYFGPGTRLTVT.

In its sample, this clone was seen once. The genes are TRBV13 and TRBJ1-3, with D unclear. The V end was cut by 5 bases, the J end by 1 base, with 9 bases between. CDR1 and CDR2 from the germline V gene are PRHDT and FYEKMQ (reference sequence). The CDR3 is made up of 14 amino acids. Here the CDR3 reads CASSLTESGNTIYF. In nucleotides, the CDR3 is TGTGCCAGCAGCCTTACAGAGTCTGGAAACACCATATATTTT.

The chain links TRBV6-5 to TRBJ1-1; 8 bases are shared with TRBD1. Per germline, CDR1 MNHEY and CDR2 SVGAGI. This CDR3 contains 15 residues. Losses at the gene ends were 4 bases for V and 1 base for J; bases not matched to a gene: 5. CDR3 coding DNA: TGTGCCAGCAGTTCGTGGACAGGGTCGAACACTGAAGCTTTCTTT. Its protein product is CASSSWTGSNTEAFF.

The gene calls are TRBV11-2 and TRBJ1-3; 8 nucleotides agree with TRBD1. The CDR3 has 15 amino acids. The germline V gene encodes CDR1 SGHAT and CDR2 FQNNGV. V shed 11 bases and J 0 bases; nucleotides not matched to a gene: 9. The CDR3 spells CASQGQANSGNTIYF. CDR3 bases: TGTGCCTCACAGGGACAGGCGAACTCTGGAAACACCATATATTTT.

This clone was seen a single time. The rearrangement links TRBV5-4 to TRBJ2-5; 9 bases align to TRBD2. There are 16 residues in the CDR3. Looked up from germline, CDR1 is SGHNT and CDR2 is YYREEE (reference sequence). The V and J ends lost 4 bases and 5 bases, in that order; junction bases with no gene match: 12. Written as DNA, the CDR3 is TGTGCCAGCAGCCCGGGTCGCGGGGGGGCCGGGGAGACCCAGTACTTC. Its translation: CASSPGRGGAGETQYF. The full variable domain, its missing parts supplied by reference TRBV5-4 and TRBJ2-5, is ETGVTQSPTHLIKTRGQQVTLRCSSQSGHNTVSWYQQALGQGPQFIFQYYREEENGRGNFPPRFSGLQFPNYSSELNVNALELDDSALYLCASSPGRGGAGETQYFGPGTRLLVL.

The gene calls are TRBV30 and TRBJ2-1; a possible D gene is TRBD2 (6 bases). V lost 5 bases to trimming and J lost 8 bases, with 19 bases between them. The CDR3 runs to 14 residues. Per the germline V gene, CDR1 is GTSNPN and CDR2 is SVGIG (reference sequence). The CDR3 DNA sequence: TGTGCCTGGGGGCTAGCGCCTCTAAGAGATGAGCAGTTCTTC. It is translated as CAWGLAPLRDEQFF.

The chain has TRBV7-9 and TRBJ1-2; 7 positions match TRBD1. J was trimmed by 5 bases and V by 5 bases; bases with no gene match: 14. The CDR3 loop spans 16 amino acids. Germline lookup yields CDR1 SEHNR and CDR2 FQNEAQ (reference sequence). The CDR3 sequence: CASSGFHRGGRYGYTF. The CDR3, as DNA: TGTGCCAGCAGCGGGTTCCACAGGGGCGGGCGGTATGGCTACACCTTC.

The sample holds one count of this clone. The genes are TRBV5-8 and TRBJ2-5; no clear D gene. Per germline, CDR1 SGHTS and CDR2 YDEGEE. Trimming cost V 3 bases and J 7 bases, with 13 bases left between them. CDR3 length: 13 residues. CDR3 in amino acids: CASSSPQQVTQYF. CDR3 nucleotides: TGTGCCAGCAGCTCGCCCCAGCAGGTGACCCAGTACTTC.

CDR3 sequence: CASSQGDRIAKNIQYF. CDR3 nucleotides: TGCGCCAGCAGCCAAGGTGACAGAATAGCCAAAAACATTCAGTACTTC. The chain is built from TRBV4-1 and TRBJ2-4, with a possible D match to TRBD1 (5 bases). Trimming took off 1 base at V and 0 bases at J, with 10 bases between the two ends. Germline CDR1 and CDR2: MGHRA and YSYEKL. The CDR3 is made up of 16 amino acids.

This clone was observed a single time. The chain has TRBV5-1 and TRBJ2-7, with D possibly TRBD1 on 5 matching bases. Germline V gene lookup returns CDR1 SGHRS and CDR2 YFSETQ. The CDR3 covers 13 residues. Trimming took off 3 bases at V and 3 bases at J, with 10 bases between the two ends. The CDR3 protein is CASSSTGNYEQYF. The CDR3 DNA follows: TGCGCCAGCAGCTCCACAGGAAACTACGAGCAGTACTTC.